The 16 T cell receptor beta chains below come from one sample, sequenced in a study of blood T cell repertoires in COVID-19. Assay used: immunoSEQ multiplex PCR; TCRdb lists only in-frame clones, some missing. The repertoire holds 200,000 to 250,000 clones, with approximately 80% as singletons. The sequenced sample consisted of peripheral blood. These receptor sequences come from a woman between 45 and 60 years old with acute or convalescent COVID-19.

This chain joins TRBV9 and TRBJ2-3, with 12 bases lining up with TRBD2. The CDR3 has 16 residues. V gave up 3 bases and J gave up 4 bases; unmatched junction bases: 6. CDR1 is SGDLS and CDR2 is YYNGEE in the germline V gene. The CDR3 DNA reads as TGTGCCAGCAGCGAGAGACTAGCGGGGGCTTCAGATACGCAGTATTTT. Translated: CASSERLAGASDTQYF.

The CDR3 spells CASSLVPGGVLNTEAFF. The DNA of the CDR3 is TGTGCCAGCAGCTTAGTCCCAGGGGGCGTACTGAACACTGAAGCTTTCTTT. The chain has TRBV11-2 and TRBJ1-1; 8 positions agree with TRBD1. V trimming: 1 base; J trimming: 0 bases; junction bases outside the gene matches: 7. Germline CDR1 and CDR2: SGHAT and FQNNGV. The CDR3 extends over 17 amino acids.

The chain joins TRBV5-1 to TRBJ2-3, with TRBD2 matching over 8 bases. Germline V gives CDR1 SGHRS, CDR2 YFSETQ. This CDR3 is built from 15 residues. The trim removed 0 bases at V and 4 bases at J, leaving 4 bases unmatched. CDR3 DNA sequence: TGCGCCAGCAGCTTGGATGGTAGCGGGGCAGATACGCAGTATTTT. This translates into CASSLDGSGADTQYF.

Remarks on this clone: A junction end diverges from the germline sequence, so it may reflect a read error. The chain has TRBV7-9 and TRBJ1-3; TRBD1 might be the D (6 bases). The CDR3 extends over 16 amino acids. Germline V lookup: CDR1 SEHNR, CDR2 FQNEAQ (reference sequence). Here the CDR3 reads CASTLAGASSGNTIYF. The DNA of the CDR3 is TGTGCCAGCACCTTAGCAGGGGCTTCCTCTGGAAACACCATATATTTT.

The chain combines TRBV4-1 with TRBJ1-2; 7 positions agree with TRBD1. Per germline, CDR1 MGHRA and CDR2 YSYEKL. The CDR3 runs 18 residues. Trimming at V came to 3 bases and at J to 0 bases, leaving 13 bases not matched to a gene. CDR3 in amino acids: CASSHLLRDSGSNYGYTF. The CDR3 nucleotides read TGCGCCAGCAGCCACCTACTCCGGGACAGTGGGTCTAACTATGGCTACACCTTC.

The CDR3 DNA sequence: TGTGCCAGCGGGGACAGGGTACGTAGCAATCAGCCCCAGCATTTT. Protein sequence: CASGDRVRSNQPQHF. The J gene is TRBJ1-5, the V gene TRBV27; the match to TRBD1 covers 9 bases. This CDR3 region has 15 residues. Losses at the gene ends were 8 bases for V and 0 bases for J; bases not matched to a gene: 5. The germline V gene encodes CDR1 MNHEY and CDR2 SMNVEV (reference sequence).

The chain links TRBV11-2 to TRBJ1-4, with TRBD1 as a possible D gene (5 bases). Germline V CDR1 and CDR2: SGHAT, FQNNGV. With 4 bases removed from V and 5 bases from J, the gap between germline ends came to 11 bases. The CDR3 covers 14 residues. This chain's CDR3 is CASSSAGQNEKLFF. The DNA for the CDR3 is TGTGCCAGCAGCTCTGCGGGGCAAAATGAAAAACTGTTTTTT.

The chain combines TRBV5-1 with TRBJ2-2; perhaps TRBD1 as D (5 bases). V was shortened by 6 bases and J by 2 bases, with 8 bases between the two germline ends. The CDR3 is made up of 13 amino acids. Germline CDR1 reads SGHRS; CDR2 reads YFSETQ. CDR3 region: CASNQGNTGELFF. Written as DNA, the CDR3 is TGCGCCAGCAACCAGGGAAACACCGGGGAGCTGTTTTTT.

The rearrangement links TRBV30 to TRBJ1-6; D call uncertain. CDR3 length: 12 residues. Germline assignment: CDR1 GTSNPN and CDR2 SVGIG (reference sequence). The V end was cut by 1 base, the J end by 9 bases, with 7 bases between. CDR3 sequence reads: CAWSAQSSPLHF. The CDR3 nucleotides read TGTGCCTGGAGTGCCCAGTCTTCACCCCTCCACTTT.

The CDR3 DNA follows: TGTGCCAGCAATAGTTATAGCACAGATACGCAGTATTTT. Protein: CASNSYSTDTQYF. The chain links TRBV5-4 to TRBJ2-3, with no clear D. Germline V gene data show CDR1 as SGHNT and CDR2 as YYREEE (reference sequence). V was clipped by 6 bases and J by 0 bases, with 8 bases between them. The CDR3 is 13 amino acids.

The V call is TRBV7-3, the J call TRBJ2-1; 13 nucleotides match TRBD2. Looked up from germline, CDR1 is SGHTA and CDR2 is FQGTGA. V shed 5 bases, J shed 10 bases, and the junction held 8 bases outside the gene matches. There are 15 residues in the CDR3. The CDR3 protein is CASSLRLAGGREQFF. The CDR3 bases are TGTGCCAGCAGCCTAAGACTAGCGGGGGGAAGAGAGCAGTTCTTC.

The rearrangement uses TRBV9 and TRBJ2-7; tentatively, D is TRBD2 (6 bases). Germline loops: CDR1 SGDLS, CDR2 YYNGEE. The CDR3 is 15 amino acids. V lost 0 bases, J lost 2 bases, and 12 bases lay in between. The CDR3 nucleotides read TGTGCCAGCAGCGTAGCAGAGCGCGGGGCCTACGAGCAGTACTTC. It yields the protein CASSVAERGAYEQYF.

The V call is TRBV30, the J call TRBJ1-4; D gene uncertain. This CDR3 is 14 amino acids long. The germline CDR1 and CDR2 sequences are GTSNPN and SVGIG (reference sequence). V was cut by 0 bases and J by 8 bases, with 13 bases left in between. CDR3 DNA sequence: TGTGCCTGGAGTGTCTCCGGGATCGGGGAAAAACTGTTTTTT. Protein sequence: CAWSVSGIGEKLFF. The full variable domain, in which reference TRBV30 and TRBJ1-4 provide the parts outside the CDR3, is SQTIHQWPATLVQPVGSPLSLECTVEGTSNPNLYWYRQAAGRGLQLLFYSVGIGQISSEVPQNLSASRPQDRQFILSSKKLLLSDSGFYLCAWSVSGIGEKLFFGSGTQLSVL.

V is TRBV2 and J is TRBJ1-1; 9 nucleotides match TRBD1. The ends lost 7 bases at V and 7 bases at J; junction bases unmatched: 10. There are 14 residues in the CDR3. Germline CDR1 and CDR2: SNHLY and FYNNEI. CDR3 bases: TGTGCCAGCAACCGGGGACAGGGATCGTTTGAAGCTTTCTTT. It translates to CASNRGQGSFEAFF.

This sequence joins TRBV18 and TRBJ1-5; 8 nucleotides match TRBD1. V trimming: 8 bases; J trimming: 1 base; junction bases outside the gene matches: 4. The length of the CDR3 is 14 residues. Germline V gene lookup returns CDR1 KGHSH and CDR2 LQKENI. CDR3 loop: CASARQGSNQPQHF. As DNA, the CDR3 is TGTGCCAGCGCCCGACAGGGGAGCAATCAGCCCCAGCATTTT.

The rearrangement joins TRBV2 to TRBJ2-1; 7 bases align to TRBD2. The germline V gene encodes CDR1 SNHLY and CDR2 FYNNEI. After removal of 7 bases from V and 0 bases from J, the junction contained 3 bases not matched to a gene. The CDR3 is made up of 14 amino acids. CDR3 residues: CASTGTTSYNEQFF. The CDR3 DNA reads as TGTGCCAGCACGGGGACTACCTCCTACAATGAGCAGTTCTTC.